This record covers a single T cell receptor beta chain. The V gene's germline CDR1 is MRHNA and CDR2 SNTAGT. Trimming removed 2 bases at V and 4 bases at J, with 10 bases between. CDR3 length equals 14 residues. Profiled with immunoSEQ multiplex PCR; TCRdb holds only in-frame clones, not every one. The sample gives under 200,000 clones, about 89% of which show up once; 7.5% to 10% is in the top ten. The source of the sample is a study of blood T cell repertoires in COVID-19. Across the whole study: Nucleic acid was either cDNA or gDNA, and it came from T cells, B-cell-depleted T cells, or PBMCs.

The sequence was collected from a woman aged 18-29 years who had recovered from COVID-19. The V and J genes are TRBV6-4 and TRBJ2-3, with D possibly being TRBD2 (6 bases). The sequenced material came from PBMCs or T cells enriched from blood (not recorded which). CDR3 in amino acids: CASSDDPSADTQYF. Here the CDR3 DNA reads TGTGCCAGCAGTGACGATCCTAGCGCAGATACGCAGTATTTT.